This entry lists 8 T cell receptor beta chains sequenced from one sample in a study of T cell responses to AZD1222 COVID-19 vaccine. TCRdb keeps only in-frame clones here, not all; method: immunoSEQ multiplex PCR. Altogether about 99,000 clones are present, nearly 90% being singletons, with the ten largest covering roughly 2.9%. Sample: peripheral blood, taken on day 0 of AZD1222 vaccination. Every receptor here comes from an adult in good health.

This chain uses TRBV9 with TRBJ2-5; D not certain. Germline V CDR1 and CDR2: SGDLS, YYNGEE. This CDR3 spans 19 amino acids. Trimming cost V 0 bases and J 2 bases, with 23 bases left between them. CDR3 DNA: TGTGCCAGCAGCGTAGGACCCTACCCCTACGGCGGACGGCAAGAGACCCAGTACTTC. Translated: CASSVGPYPYGGRQETQYF.

This sequence joins TRBV6-2 or TRBV6-3 and TRBJ2-7; D remains unclear. The CDR3 length is 14 residues. V dropped 2 bases and J dropped 1 base, with 9 bases sitting between them. Germline V gives CDR1 MNHEY, CDR2 SVGEGT. The CDR3 sequence is CASSYKGVSYEQYV. The CDR3, as DNA: TGTGCCAGCAGTTACAAGGGTGTATCCTACGAGCAGTACGTC.

V gene TRBV12-3 or TRBV12-4 combines with J gene TRBJ2-5; 10 bases match TRBD2. Trimming cost V 8 bases and J 5 bases; bases outside gene matches: 2. The CDR3 has 12 residues. CDR3 residues: CASGTSDETQYF. In DNA, the CDR3 is TGTGCCAGCGGGACTAGCGACGAGACCCAGTACTTC.

V usage is TRBV27 and J usage is TRBJ1-1, with D perhaps TRBD1 (5 bases). CDR1 and CDR2 from the germline V gene are MNHEY and SMNVEV (reference sequence). V shed 4 bases and J shed 4 bases, with 13 bases lying between them. The CDR3 is made up of 14 amino acids. The CDR3 bases are TGTGCCAGCAGTTCGGTTATGGGGGGCACTGAAGCTTTCTTT. Amino acids: CASSSVMGGTEAFF.

The CDR3 coding sequence is TGCGCCAGCAGAGGGGACGGTGAAGCTTTCTTT. Protein sequence: CASRGDGEAFF. This chain connects TRBV5-1 to TRBJ1-1; D is perhaps TRBD1 (5 bases). The V gene lost 5 bases and the J gene lost 7 bases, with 9 bases spanning the gap. This CDR3 has 11 amino acids. Germline CDR1 reads SGHRS; CDR2 reads YFSETQ. The variable domain in full, completed from reference TRBV5-1 and TRBJ1-1, reads KAGVTQTPRYLIKTRGQQVTLSCSPISGHRSVSWYQQTPGQGLQFLFEYFSETQRNKGNFPGRFSGRQFSNSRSEMNVSTLELGDSALYLCASRGDGEAFFGQGTRLTVV.

To note about this clone: Distinct nucleotide sequences in the sample also encode this CDR3. The chain uses TRBV12-3 or TRBV12-4 and TRBJ1-1, with D possibly matching TRBD1 (5 bases). Trimming took 3 bases from V and 2 from J, leaving 7 bases between them. This CDR3 has 13 residues. The DNA for the CDR3 is TGTGCCAGCAGTTTGGGACCAAACACTGAAGCTTTCTTT. Its translation is CASSLGPNTEAFF.

The gene calls are TRBV7-3 and TRBJ2-1; 9 bases are shared with TRBD2. Germline V lookup: CDR1 SGHTA, CDR2 FQGTGA. After removal of 5 bases from V and 8 bases from J, the junction contained 13 bases not matched to a gene. The CDR3 totals 16 residues. Here the CDR3 reads CASSPNILAGKDEQFF. As DNA, the CDR3 is TGTGCCAGCAGCCCCAACATCCTAGCGGGGAAGGATGAGCAGTTCTTC.

This clone was recorded at least ten times. The V gene is TRBV20-1, the J gene TRBJ2-7; D is undetermined. The CDR3 has 11 residues. V was clipped by 2 bases and J by 5 bases, with 7 bases between them. Germline CDR1 is DFQATT and CDR2 is SNEGSKA (reference sequence). The CDR3 DNA reads TGCAGTGCTAGAATCGCGGACGAGCAGTACTTC. Translation: CSARIADEQYF.